This entry lists 23 T cell receptor beta chains sequenced from one sample in a study of blood T cell repertoires in COVID-19. Assay: immunoSEQ multiplex PCR; the TCRdb copy retains only in-frame clones and omits some. Seen here are roughly 150,000 clones, roughly four fifths observed once, and the top ten hold 10% to 15%. The sequenced sample was peripheral blood. These receptors were taken from a man aged 70 or older who had recovered from COVID-19.

The genes are TRBV28 and TRBJ2-5, with 9 nucleotides matching TRBD2. The CDR3 is 15 residues long. V dropped 5 bases and J dropped 1; count of bases not matched to a gene: 5. Germline CDR1 and CDR2: MDHEN and SYDVKM. CDR3 residues: CASSGGLALQETQYF. The CDR3 DNA is TGTGCCAGCAGTGGGGGACTAGCCCTCCAAGAGACCCAGTACTTC.

This clone was recorded once. J is TRBJ2-2 and V is TRBV5-1; TRBD2 is a possible D gene (5 bases). Germline V CDR1 and CDR2: SGHRS, YFSETQ. The germline V and J ends were trimmed by 1 base and 4 bases, with 8 bases remaining between them. The CDR3 is made up of 14 amino acids. CDR3 amino acids: CASSLIAGTGELFF. As DNA, the CDR3 is TGCGCCAGCAGCTTGATTGCGGGCACCGGGGAGCTGTTTTTT.

V and J are TRBV7-9 and TRBJ2-5, with D possibly being TRBD2 (7 bases). The V and J ends lost 5 bases and 5 bases respectively, with 18 bases between them. The CDR3 loop spans 15 amino acids. Per germline, CDR1 SEHNR and CDR2 FQNEAQ (reference sequence). The CDR3: CASSLNGGREETQYF. The CDR3 DNA reads TGTGCCAGCAGCCTAAACGGGGGGCGTGAGGAGACCCAGTACTTC.

There are a few counts of this clone. The genes are TRBV6-6 and TRBJ2-2; 13 nucleotides line up with TRBD2. The J segment lost 3 bases and the V segment lost 5 bases, leaving 9 bases of the junction unmatched. CDR1 and CDR2 (germline): MNHNY, SVGAGI (reference sequence). The CDR3 is 18 residues long. CDR3 nucleotide sequence: TGTGCCAGCAGTCCTCACGGACTAGCGGGAGTGGACACCGGGGAGCTGTTTTTT. This translates into CASSPHGLAGVDTGELFF.

This clone appeared a single time. The chain carries TRBV3-1 (or the pseudogene TRBV3-2) and TRBJ2-3; D is ambiguous. Trimming left V 0 bases short and J 6 bases short, with 13 bases between. Germline assignment: CDR1 LGHDT and CDR2 YNNKEL (reference sequence). The CDR3 spans 15 residues. CDR3 sequence: CASSQDSRSPDTQYF. CDR3 DNA: TGTGCCAGCAGCCAAGACTCGCGGAGTCCGGATACGCAGTATTTT.

This chain joins TRBV19 and TRBJ1-2; weak D call: TRBD1 (6 bases). Germline V gives CDR1 LNHDA, CDR2 SQIVND (reference sequence). This CDR3 has 14 amino acids. The ends were cut back, 7 bases at V and 5 bases at J, with 17 bases in the middle. CDR3 amino acids: CASTNRDGRYGYTF. The CDR3 nucleotides are TGTGCCAGTACCAACAGGGACGGGAGGTATGGCTACACCTTC.

The chain recombines TRBV7-8 with TRBJ2-3, with D tentatively TRBD2 (6 bases). This CDR3 has 15 amino acids. Germline CDR1 is SGHVS and CDR2 is FQNEAQ. V dropped 5 bases and J dropped 4 bases, with 16 bases sitting between them. CDR3 coding DNA: TGTGCCAGCAGCACTCCGGGGGTCCTGGCAGATACGCAGTATTTT. It translates to CASSTPGVLADTQYF.

The V gene is TRBV5-1, the J gene TRBJ1-3; 10 bases agree with TRBD1. The CDR3 covers 16 residues. Looked up from germline, CDR1 is SGHRS and CDR2 is YFSETQ. J gave up 3 bases and V 0 bases, and 3 bases lay outside the gene matches. The CDR3 bases are TGCGCCAGCAGCTTGGGACAGGGGGCTATTGGAAACACCATATATTTT. It specifies CASSLGQGAIGNTIYF.

V gene TRBV19 combines with J gene TRBJ2-3; D is perhaps TRBD2 (6 bases). V lost 4 bases and J lost 7, with 9 bases in between. The CDR3 has 12 amino acids. In germline, CDR1 is LNHDA, CDR2 SQIVND (reference sequence). CDR3 sequence (DNA): TGTGCCAGTAGTAGAGCGGGTTATACGCAGTATTTT. This sequence encodes CASSRAGYTQYF.

The chain carries TRBV19 and TRBJ2-1, with TRBD1 as a possible D gene (5 bases). V gave up 0 bases and J gave up 6 bases, with 15 bases separating them. Germline V gene data show CDR1 as LNHDA and CDR2 as SQIVND (reference sequence). This CDR3 is built from 16 residues. The CDR3 protein is CASSIDSSGAGNEQFF. The CDR3 nucleotides are TGTGCCAGTAGTATAGATAGCTCTGGGGCTGGCAATGAGCAGTTCTTC.

This clone showed up just a few times. V is TRBV4-1 and J is TRBJ1-5, with 9 bases lining up with TRBD1. The germline V gene has CDR1 MGHRA and CDR2 YSYEKL. The CDR3 sequence is 16 residues long. Trimming at V came to 1 base and at J to 4 bases, leaving 5 bases not matched to a gene. Written as DNA, the CDR3 is TGCGCCAGCAGCCAAGGGGAGGGACAGGGTAATCAGCCCCAGCATTTT. Translated: CASSQGEGQGNQPQHF.

The chain carries TRBV6-5 and TRBJ1-5; TRBD1 aligns across 8 bases. The CDR3 totals 15 residues. Losses at the gene ends were 6 bases for V and 2 bases for J; bases not matched to a gene: 6. From germline, CDR1 is MNHEY and CDR2 SVGAGI. The CDR3 DNA follows: TGTGCCAGCAGCCGGACAGGGTTAGGCAATCAGCCCCAGCATTTT. This translates into CASSRTGLGNQPQHF.

This clone has only one observation. The V and J genes are TRBV6-2 or TRBV6-3 and TRBJ1-5; weak D call: TRBD1 (5 bases). The CDR3 spans 19 residues. Per the germline V gene, CDR1 is MNHEY and CDR2 is SVGEGT. Trimming cost V 6 bases and J 0 bases, with 24 bases left between them. As DNA, the CDR3 is TGTGCCAGCAGCCCCTGGGGCACTCCCTTGGGGTATAGCAATCAGCCCCAGCATTTT. It translates to CASSPWGTPLGYSNQPQHF.

The V call is TRBV6-5, the J call TRBJ2-1; a possible D gene is TRBD2 (6 bases). Germline V lookup: CDR1 MNHEY, CDR2 SVGAGI. The CDR3 is made up of 13 amino acids. The germline V and J ends were trimmed by 7 bases and 6 bases, with 13 bases remaining between them. As DNA, the CDR3 is TGTGCCAGCACTGGAACGGGACTCAATGAGCAGTTCTTC. Its protein product is CASTGTGLNEQFF.

This chain connects TRBV3-1 (or the pseudogene TRBV3-2) to TRBJ1-1, with a possible D match to TRBD1 (6 bases). Trimming shortened V by 8 bases and J by 5 bases, and 18 bases separated the two germline ends. The germline V gene has CDR1 LGHDT and CDR2 YNNKEL (reference sequence). The CDR3 totals 14 residues. DNA of the CDR3: TGTGCCAGCCAGGGGAGGGCCGGAGGGACTGAAGCTTTCTTT. The encoded protein is CASQGRAGGTEAFF.

The chain carries TRBV28 and TRBJ2-7, with 9 nucleotides matching TRBD2. J lost 5 bases, V lost 6 bases, and 5 bases had no gene match. Germline CDR1 MDHEN, CDR2 SYDVKM. The CDR3 is 13 residues long. Here the CDR3 reads CASRRTSVHEQYF. Written as DNA, the CDR3 is TGTGCCAGCAGGCGGACTAGCGTCCACGAGCAGTACTTC.

This chain uses TRBV18 with TRBJ2-3, with D perhaps TRBD1 (6 bases). V lost 4 bases and J 3 bases, leaving 14 bases between the germline ends. CDR1 is KGHSH, CDR2 LQKENI, per germline. This CDR3 has 15 amino acids. This CDR3 reads CASSLKGVSTDTQYF. DNA for the CDR3: TGTGCCAGCTCACTAAAGGGGGTTTCGACAGATACGCAGTATTTT.

The CDR3 sequence: CASSLVLSGELFF. CDR3 DNA sequence: TGTGCCAGCAGCTTAGTTCTTTCCGGGGAGCTGTTTTTT. The chain is built from TRBV11-2 and TRBJ2-2; no reliable D call. The CDR3 totals 13 residues. Germline V CDR1 and CDR2: SGHAT, FQNNGV. Trimming removed 1 base from V and 6 bases from J, with 6 bases in between. The complete variable domain, with remaining parts taken from reference TRBV11-2 and TRBJ2-2, reads EAGVAQSPRYKIIEKRQSVAFWCNPISGHATLYWYQQILGQGPKLLIQFQNNGVVDDSQLPKDRFSAERLKGVDSTLKIQPAKLEDSAVYLCASSLVLSGELFFGEGSRLTVL.

This sequence joins TRBV4-1 and TRBJ2-3; D may be TRBD2 (7 bases). The germline V and J ends were trimmed by 1 base and 4 bases, with 18 bases remaining between them. The germline gives CDR1 MGHRA, CDR2 YSYEKL. The CDR3 runs 17 residues. The CDR3 is CASSQGGGGAGADTQYF. In DNA, the CDR3 is TGCGCCAGCAGCCAAGGAGGGGGGGGCGCCGGCGCAGATACGCAGTATTTT.

This chain uses TRBV6-1 with TRBJ1-2; unclear D gene. CDR3 length: 12 residues. Germline V gene lookup returns CDR1 MNHNS and CDR2 SASEGT. V lost 1 base and J 6 bases, leaving 6 bases between the germline ends. The CDR3 DNA reads as TGTGCCAGCAGTGAAGGGGAGCATGGCTACACCTTC. It codes for CASSEGEHGYTF.

This clone was detected a few times. The chain links TRBV5-1 to TRBJ2-7; 7 nucleotides agree with TRBD1. The J segment lost 0 bases and the V segment lost 9 bases, leaving 6 bases of the junction unmatched. The length of the CDR3 is 13 residues. Germline assignment: CDR1 SGHRS and CDR2 YFSETQ. CDR3 coding DNA: TGCGCCACACGGGACAGCAGCTCCTACGAGCAGTACTTC. Protein: CATRDSSSYEQYF.

Comment on this clone: Its ends do not fully match the called genes, so a read error is possible. V is TRBV7-7 and J is TRBJ2-2; 7 bases align to TRBD1. Germline-derived CDR1 and CDR2 are SSHAT and FNYEAQ (reference sequence). There are 15 residues in the CDR3. The CDR3 is CASSLGQTNTGELFF. The CDR3 nucleotides are TGTGCTAGCAGCTTGGGACAGACAAACACCGGGGAGCTGTTTTTT.

This chain uses TRBV6-5 with TRBJ2-7; 12 bases match TRBD2. The V segment lost 6 bases and the J segment 4 bases; nucleotides outside the gene matches: 4. Germline assignment: CDR1 MNHEY and CDR2 SVGAGI. The CDR3 spans 14 residues. The CDR3 reads CASSRTSGMYEQYF. CDR3 sequence (DNA): TGTGCCAGCAGCAGGACTAGCGGGATGTACGAGCAGTACTTC.